Following are 18 T cell receptor beta chains from one sample sequenced in a study of response to subunit inactivated influenza vaccine. TCRdb reprocessed the RT-PCR reads via MiXCR and lists one record per CDR3 protein. The table has 630,000 or so distinct CDR3 sequences, more than 15% seen once. Sample: PBMCs from blood, taken 11 to 12 days after vaccination. The receptors originated from a man aged 45-60 years who received an inactivated influenza vaccine.

J is TRBJ2-7 and V is TRBV10-3; TRBD1 matches at 8 bases. Germline CDR1 is ENHRY and CDR2 is SYGVKD. The CDR3 runs to 12 residues. With 8 bases clipped from V and 4 bases from J, the junction kept 4 bases outside the gene matches. CDR3 coding DNA: TGTGCCATCGGGCACAGGGGGTACGAGCAGTACTTC. The encoded protein is CAIGHRGYEQYF.

This clonotype has only a few counts. The CDR3 DNA follows: TGCGCCAGCAGCCAAGTGACAGCACCTAACATTCAGTACTTC. This gives the protein CASSQVTAPNIQYF. The V gene is TRBV4-1, the J gene TRBJ2-4; D possibly corresponds to TRBD1 (5 bases). In germline, CDR1 is MGHRA, CDR2 YSYEKL. The ends were cut back, 1 base at V and 7 bases at J, with 11 bases in the middle. The CDR3 is 14 residues long.

The CDR3 coding sequence is TGTGCCAGCAGCCCTCAATTGGGGGGTTCAGAGACCCAGTACTTC. It encodes CASSPQLGGSETQYF. The chain couples TRBV7-2 to TRBJ2-5; TRBD2 is a possible D gene (6 bases). CDR1 is SGHTA and CDR2 is FQGNSA in the germline V gene. V was pared by 5 bases and J by 4 bases, with 17 bases between. This CDR3 is 15 amino acids long.

The CDR3 here is CASSEAPGNYEQYF. CDR3 coding DNA: TGTGCCAGCAGTGAAGCGCCCGGCAACTACGAGCAGTACTTC. V and J are TRBV2 and TRBJ2-7; D is unclear. V was clipped by 0 bases and J by 3 bases, with 9 bases between them. Germline CDR1 SNHLY, CDR2 FYNNEI. The CDR3 consists of 14 residues.

The chain employs TRBV11-2 and TRBJ1-5, with D unresolved. Per the germline V gene, CDR1 is SGHAT and CDR2 is FQNNGV. The CDR3 is 13 residues long. Deletions cut 0 bases from V and 6 bases from J, with 6 bases between. Here the CDR3 DNA reads TGTGCCAGCAGCTTAGATCAGGCTCAGCCCCAGCATTTT. Protein: CASSLDQAQPQHF.

In this sample, this clonotype turned up a few times. The J gene is TRBJ2-3, the V gene TRBV10-1; D might be TRBD1 (6 bases). The V end was cut by 6 bases, the J end by 0 bases, with 7 bases between. The V gene's germline CDR1 is WNHNN and CDR2 SYGVQD (reference sequence). There are 13 residues in the CDR3. CDR3 sequence reads: CASRRGSTDTQYF. The CDR3 bases are TGCGCCAGCAGGAGGGGGAGCACAGATACGCAGTATTTT.

This clonotype was seen ten or more times. The CDR3: CSVPAGTGGYEQYF. The CDR3 DNA reads as TGCAGCGTTCCCGCCGGGACAGGGGGCTACGAGCAGTACTTC. The chain carries TRBV29-1 and TRBJ2-7; 11 nucleotides agree with TRBD1. CDR1 SQVTM and CDR2 ANQGSEA come from the germline V gene. Unmatched junction bases numbered 6, after V lost 5 bases and J lost 3 bases. CDR3 length equals 14 residues.

About this clonotype: A junction boundary mismatches the germline segment, possibly from a read error. The genes are TRBV12-3 or TRBV12-4 and TRBJ1-5; TRBD1 matches 9 bases. The CDR3 is made up of 15 amino acids. The CDR3 sequence: CASSRTGARNQPQPF. The CDR3 region has the DNA TGTGCCAGCAGCCGGACAGGGGCTCGCAATCAGCCCCAGCCTTTT.

Notes on this clonotype: One junction end does not reproduce the germline sequence, and a read error may be involved. The chain combines TRBV5-1 with TRBJ1-1; D is uncertain. The CDR3 is 13 residues long. Germline CDR1 and CDR2: SGHRS and YFSETQ. The CDR3 coding sequence is TGCGCCAGCAGCTTGGCCAAGAACGCTGAAGCTTTCTTT. Translating gives CASSLAKNAEAFF.

The sample holds a few counts of this clonotype. V is TRBV12-3 or TRBV12-4 and J is TRBJ2-4; 11 bases line up with TRBD2. Germline trimming cut 2 bases from V and 6 bases from J; bases unmatched to any gene: 3. The CDR3 covers 15 residues. The CDR3 DNA sequence: TGTGCCAGCAGTTTACAACTAGCGGGAGTAAACATTCAGTACTTC. As protein: CASSLQLAGVNIQYF.

This clonotype was counted a single time. The chain is built from TRBV7-9 and TRBJ2-6; D is undetermined. CDR1 is SEHNR and CDR2 is FQNEAQ in the germline V gene (reference sequence). The ends were cut back, 2 bases at V and 1 base at J, with 9 bases in the middle. The CDR3 extends over 16 amino acids. This chain's CDR3 is CASSLMGLSGANVLTF. The CDR3 nucleotides are TGTGCCAGCAGCTTAATGGGTTTGTCTGGGGCCAACGTCCTGACTTTC.

This clonotype was counted only a few times. The genes are TRBV15 and TRBJ2-5; 9 bases line up with TRBD1. Losses at the gene ends were 1 base for V and 4 bases for J; bases not matched to a gene: 7. CDR1 and CDR2 from the germline V gene are LNHNV and YYDKDF (reference sequence). CDR3 length: 16 residues. CDR3 DNA sequence: TGTGCCACCAGCAGAGTTGGACAGGGGTTTTCAGAGACCCAGTACTTC. This gives the protein CATSRVGQGFSETQYF.

The V call is TRBV9, the J call TRBJ2-7, with D perhaps TRBD1 or TRBD2 (5 bases each). The ends were cut back, 0 bases at V and 3 bases at J, with 13 bases in the middle. From germline, CDR1 is SGDLS and CDR2 YYNGEE. The CDR3 runs 15 residues. CDR3 in amino acids: CASSVDTGPVYEQYF. CDR3 DNA: TGTGCCAGCAGCGTAGATACGGGGCCCGTCTACGAGCAGTACTTC.

The rearrangement links TRBV25-1 to TRBJ1-2; D gene ambiguous. This CDR3 comprises 13 residues. Trimming took off 2 bases at V and 5 bases at J, with 9 bases between the two ends. Germline V gene data show CDR1 as MGHDK and CDR2 as SYGVNS. Here the CDR3 DNA reads TGTGCCAGCAGTGAAGGCTCGCATTATGGCTACACCTTC. Translated, it gives CASSEGSHYGYTF.

V usage is TRBV4-3 and J usage is TRBJ2-7; 10 positions agree with TRBD1. The germline V gene encodes CDR1 LGHNA and CDR2 YSLEER. The junction had 8 bases not matched to a gene; V was cut back by 0 bases and J by 0 bases. The CDR3 contains 18 residues. This CDR3 reads CASSQDGQGGPSSYEQYF. CDR3 bases: TGCGCCAGCAGCCAAGACGGACAGGGGGGCCCAAGCTCCTACGAGCAGTACTTC.

This clonotype was seen a handful of times. The chain links TRBV4-1 to TRBJ2-2; no reliable D call. The germline gives CDR1 MGHRA, CDR2 YSYEKL. Between the trimmed V and J ends, which lost 0 bases and 0 bases, there was a span of 17 bases. This CDR3 has 19 amino acids. The CDR3 here is CASSQDQVWNHANTGELFF. In DNA form, the CDR3 reads TGCGCCAGCAGCCAAGATCAAGTCTGGAACCACGCGAACACCGGGGAGCTGTTTTTT.

The chain has TRBV18 and TRBJ2-3; a possible D gene is TRBD1 (5 bases). The CDR3 runs 14 residues. Germline lookup yields CDR1 KGHSH and CDR2 LQKENI. Trimming left V 6 bases short and J 2 bases short, with 12 bases between. The chain's CDR3 is CASSQNRNTDTQYF. DNA for the CDR3: TGTGCCAGCTCCCAAAACAGGAACACAGATACGCAGTATTTT.

The chain joins TRBV6-1 to TRBJ2-1, with 7 bases identical to TRBD2. CDR1 MNHNS and CDR2 SASEGT come from the germline V gene. This CDR3 region has 15 residues. The junction had 5 bases not matched to a gene; V was cut back by 6 bases and J by 0 bases. The DNA of the CDR3 is TGTGCCAGCAGCACAGCGGGGAGCTCCTACAATGAGCAGTTCTTC. Amino acid sequence: CASSTAGSSYNEQFF.